These 7 T cell receptor beta chains were sequenced from one sample in a study of blood T cell repertoires in COVID-19. This table comes from immunoSEQ multiplex PCR, and its TCRdb copy is limited to in-frame clones, with some not included. This repertoire shows 150,000 to 200,000 clones, almost 85% found once; its top ten account for 8% to 13%. The material sequenced was PBMCs or T cells enriched from blood (not recorded which). These receptors came from a man aged 50 or older who had recovered from COVID-19.

The chain carries TRBV9 and TRBJ1-2; 8 positions agree with TRBD1. Germline trimming cut 4 bases from V and 6 bases from J; bases unmatched to any gene: 8. Per the germline V gene, CDR1 is SGDLS and CDR2 is YYNGEE. The CDR3 has 14 residues. The CDR3 loop is CASSPSPTGDGYTF. Here the CDR3 DNA reads TGTGCCAGCAGCCCTAGCCCGACAGGGGATGGCTACACCTTC.

V gene TRBV29-1 combines with J gene TRBJ2-5, with a tentative D call TRBD1 (6 bases). This CDR3 comprises 13 residues. Trimming pared 4 bases from V and 0 bases from J, leaving 9 bases between. Germline V gives CDR1 SQVTM, CDR2 ANQGSEA. DNA for the CDR3: TGCAGCGTTGCCGGGACATACCAAGAGACCCAGTACTTC. It specifies CSVAGTYQETQYF.

The V call is TRBV9, the J call TRBJ2-2, with D possibly being TRBD2 (5 bases). The ends were cut back, 1 base at V and 2 bases at J, with 15 bases in the middle. The CDR3 runs to 17 residues. Germline lookup yields CDR1 SGDLS and CDR2 YYNGEE. This chain's CDR3 is CASSVRRSSSNTGELFF. CDR3 nucleotide sequence: TGTGCCAGCAGCGTACGGAGGAGTAGCAGTAACACCGGGGAGCTGTTTTTT.

This chain uses TRBV7-3 with TRBJ1-1; D may be TRBD1 (6 bases). This CDR3 region has 14 residues. Germline assignment: CDR1 SGHTA and CDR2 FQGTGA. V dropped 5 bases and J dropped 4 bases, with 14 bases sitting between them. The CDR3 sequence: CASSPSGGRTEAFF. CDR3 nucleotide sequence: TGTGCCAGCAGCCCAAGCGGGGGCCGCACTGAAGCTTTCTTT.

The chain recombines TRBV2 with TRBJ1-1; D ambiguous. Trimming removed 6 bases from V and 6 bases from J, with 8 bases in between. Germline V gene sequence: CDR1 SNHLY, CDR2 FYNNEI. The CDR3 has 11 amino acids. CDR3 region: CASRYHSEAFF. The CDR3 nucleotides are TGTGCCAGCAGGTATCACTCTGAAGCTTTCTTT.

V usage is TRBV9 and J usage is TRBJ1-6; D uncertain. This CDR3 has 13 amino acids. The V end lost 3 bases, the J end lost 8 bases, and 9 bases lay between the germline ends. Germline V lookup: CDR1 SGDLS, CDR2 YYNGEE. The CDR3 protein is CASSDARDSPLHF. CDR3 in DNA: TGTGCCAGCAGCGACGCGCGAGATTCACCCCTCCACTTT.

This clone was observed once. The chain links TRBV30 to TRBJ1-4, with D perhaps TRBD1 (6 bases). Trimming stripped 2 bases from V and 4 bases from J, with 17 bases between. This CDR3 comprises 16 residues. In germline, CDR1 is GTSNPN, CDR2 SVGIG (reference sequence). Written as DNA, the CDR3 is TGTGCCTGGAGTACGAGCCTACAGGGATTTAATGAAAAACTGTTTTTT. Translated, it gives CAWSTSLQGFNEKLFF.